The entry below describes one T cell receptor (beta chain). This CDR3 contains 16 residues. Trimming left V 1 base short and J 1 base short, with 13 bases between. CDR1 is MGHRA, CDR2 YSYEKL, per germline. Profiled with immunoSEQ multiplex PCR; TCRdb holds only in-frame clones, not every one. The table shows roughly 83,000 clones, with around 86% occurring only once. This specimen belongs to a study of blood T cell repertoires in COVID-19. The genes are TRBV4-1 and TRBJ1-1; D might be TRBD1 (6 bases). This receptor was identified in a man older than 75 with active or convalescent COVID-19. Input material: peripheral blood. CDR3 sequence: CASSQAPGGRNTEAFF. CDR3 coding DNA: TGCGCCAGCAGCCAAGCCCCCGGGGGGCGGAACACTGAAGCTTTCTTT.